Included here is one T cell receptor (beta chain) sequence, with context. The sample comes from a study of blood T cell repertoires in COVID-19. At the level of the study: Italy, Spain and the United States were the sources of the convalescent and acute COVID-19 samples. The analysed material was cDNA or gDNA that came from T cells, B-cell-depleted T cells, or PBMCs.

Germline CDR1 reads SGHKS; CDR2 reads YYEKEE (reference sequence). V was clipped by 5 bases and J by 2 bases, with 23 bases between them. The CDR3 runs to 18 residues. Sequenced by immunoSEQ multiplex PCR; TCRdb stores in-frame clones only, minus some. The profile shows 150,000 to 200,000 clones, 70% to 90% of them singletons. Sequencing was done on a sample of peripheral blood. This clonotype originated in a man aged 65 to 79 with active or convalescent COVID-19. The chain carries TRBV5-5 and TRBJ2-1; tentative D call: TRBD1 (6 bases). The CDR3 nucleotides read TGTGCCAGCAGTTATGCCATTGACAGGCTCGGTCCCTACAATGAGCAGTTCTTC. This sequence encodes CASSYAIDRLGPYNEQFF.